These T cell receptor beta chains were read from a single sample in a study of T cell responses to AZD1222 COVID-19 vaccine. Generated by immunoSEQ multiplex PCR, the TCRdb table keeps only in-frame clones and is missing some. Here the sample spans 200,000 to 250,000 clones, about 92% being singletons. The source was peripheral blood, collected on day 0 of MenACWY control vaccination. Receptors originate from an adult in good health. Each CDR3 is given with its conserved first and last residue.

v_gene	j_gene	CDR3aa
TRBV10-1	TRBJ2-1	CASSDFQAFRNEQFF
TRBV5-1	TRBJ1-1	CASSLVVNTEAFF
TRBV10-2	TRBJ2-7	CASSESRTIESYEQYF
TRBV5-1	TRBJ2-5	CASSFIQGTQETQYF
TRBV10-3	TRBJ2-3	CAISGDPGDTDTQYF
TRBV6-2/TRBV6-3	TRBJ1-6	CASSYTQGDRSPLHF
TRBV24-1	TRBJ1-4	CATSDASGGKLFF
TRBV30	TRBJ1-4	CAWSVGLGANEKLFF
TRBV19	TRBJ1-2	CASSIGSNYGYTF
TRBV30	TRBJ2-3	CAWSVGGGGTDTQYF
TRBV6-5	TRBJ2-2	CASSPNTGELFF
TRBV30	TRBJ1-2	CAWTDGNLGYTF
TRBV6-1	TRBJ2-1	CASSELAFRLYNEQFF
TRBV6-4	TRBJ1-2	CASSDSGKYLTGYTF
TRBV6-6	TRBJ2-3	CASSATGGLEQYF
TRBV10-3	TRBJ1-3	CAIRPGQGSSSGNTIYF
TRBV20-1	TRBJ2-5	CSAHHQETQYF
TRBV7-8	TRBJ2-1	CASSFLPSPEGEQFF
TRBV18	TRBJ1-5	CASSPTDRNQPQHF
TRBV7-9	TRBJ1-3	CASSSRAAGNTIYF
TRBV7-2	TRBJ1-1	CASSLVSGLNTEAFF
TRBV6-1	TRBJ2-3	CASSGTSGGNTDTQYF
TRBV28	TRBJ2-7	CASSLSGSRGEQYF
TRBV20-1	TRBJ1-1	CSASDRATKAFF
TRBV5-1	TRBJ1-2	CASSLGTGYGYTF
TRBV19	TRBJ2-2	CASTLSDGKSGELFF
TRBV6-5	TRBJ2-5	CASKAYPGGSETQYF
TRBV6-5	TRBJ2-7	CASNKFPQGANEQYF
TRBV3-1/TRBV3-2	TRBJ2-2	CASSHQKTSGGLGELFF
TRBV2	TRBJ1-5	CASSDRAKNQPQHF
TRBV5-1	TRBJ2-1	CASSPSGNEQFF
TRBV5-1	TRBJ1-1	CASSSGMENTEAFF
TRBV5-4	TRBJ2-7	CASSLAPGTGGYEQYF
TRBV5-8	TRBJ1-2	CASTDGGRANYGYTF
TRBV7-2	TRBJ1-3	CASSFSGTSYSGNTIYF
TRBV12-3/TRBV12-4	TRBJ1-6	CASARGRNSPLHF
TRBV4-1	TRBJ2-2	CASSLGTGVVGELFF
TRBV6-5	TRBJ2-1	CASSYSGGGHYNEQFF
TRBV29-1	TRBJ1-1	CSVGQLVGTEAFF
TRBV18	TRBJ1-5	CASSPQEKGNQPQHF
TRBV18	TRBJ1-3	CASSPDSPGNTIYF
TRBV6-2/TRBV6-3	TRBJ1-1	CASSYFGLAQGAETFF
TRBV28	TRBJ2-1	CASRLLAGGYNEQFF
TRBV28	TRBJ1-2	CASSFPDRENSYGYTF
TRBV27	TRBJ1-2	CASSPRTQEKYGYTF
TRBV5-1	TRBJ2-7	CASSLERGLYEQYF
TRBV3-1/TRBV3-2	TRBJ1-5	CASSPGTGGNQPQHF
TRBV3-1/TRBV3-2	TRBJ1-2	CASSQDSTGYGYTF
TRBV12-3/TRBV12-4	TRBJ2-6	CASTLGGANVLTF
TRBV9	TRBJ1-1	CASSSRKGTEAFF
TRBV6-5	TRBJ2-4	CASSSGAGLNIQYF
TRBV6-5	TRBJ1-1	CATWSRMNTEAFF
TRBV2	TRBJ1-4	CASGRQVFNEKLFF
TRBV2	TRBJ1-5	CASSEPRQGARNQPQHF
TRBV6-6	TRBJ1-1	CASSQSGGNTEAFF
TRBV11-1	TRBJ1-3	CASSLGGRNSGNTIYF
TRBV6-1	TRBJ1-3	CASSDRQEGAGTIYF
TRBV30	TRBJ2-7	CAWSVLVSGVPGYEQYF
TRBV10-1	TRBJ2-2	CASRPGTGNTGELFF
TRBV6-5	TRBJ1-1	CASLMNTEAFF